The 16 T cell receptor beta chains below come from one sample, sequenced in a study of blood T cell repertoires in COVID-19. Measured with immunoSEQ multiplex PCR; TCRdb has only the in-frame clones, and not every one. The sample includes roughly 200,000 clones, 75% to 90% of them seen just once. The sequenced material came from peripheral blood. These receptors all come from a woman in her forties with COVID-19, enrolled during active disease.

The chain uses TRBV19 and TRBJ2-3; a weak D match, TRBD2 (5 bases). Between the trimmed V and J ends, which lost 5 bases and 1 base, there was a span of 13 bases. CDR3 length: 15 residues. Germline V gene data show CDR1 as LNHDA and CDR2 as SQIVND (reference sequence). The CDR3 protein is CASSLRGPGTDTQYF. In nucleotides, the CDR3 is TGTGCCAGTAGTCTGCGAGGGCCCGGCACAGATACGCAGTATTTT.

The rearrangement uses TRBV5-6 and TRBJ2-1, with D possibly TRBD1 on 6 matching bases. This CDR3 contains 15 residues. Germline CDR1 reads SGHDT; CDR2 reads YYEEEE. Trimming pared 4 bases from V and 7 bases from J, leaving 18 bases between. The CDR3, as DNA: TGTGCCAGCAGCCCAGGGCAGGGGCAGTTTAATGAGCAGTTCTTC. This sequence encodes CASSPGQGQFNEQFF.

This clone was seen a single time. V gene TRBV18 combines with J gene TRBJ1-5, with 12 bases aligning to TRBD1. This CDR3 region has 15 residues. The germline V gene encodes CDR1 KGHSH and CDR2 LQKENI. V lost 3 bases and J lost 6; bases outside the gene matches: 3. CDR3 protein: CASSPGTGGFQPQHF. The CDR3 nucleotides read TGTGCCAGCTCACCTGGGACAGGGGGCTTTCAGCCCCAGCATTTT.

V usage is TRBV27 and J usage is TRBJ1-2, with D possibly TRBD1 on 5 matching bases. The V gene lost 10 bases and the J gene lost 4 bases, with 19 bases spanning the gap. The germline V gene encodes CDR1 MNHEY and CDR2 SMNVEV (reference sequence). This CDR3 comprises 14 residues. The CDR3 region is CAIAGTKRGYGYTF. CDR3 sequence (DNA): TGTGCCATCGCCGGGACGAAGCGGGGCTATGGCTACACCTTC.

The gene calls are TRBV11-2 and TRBJ1-5; no firm D call. Germline V gene sequence: CDR1 SGHAT, CDR2 FQNNGV. The ends were cut back, 1 base at V and 4 bases at J, with 11 bases in the middle. This CDR3 is 15 amino acids long. CDR3 amino acids: CASSLGGLKNQPQHF. The CDR3, as DNA: TGTGCCAGCAGCTTAGGTGGACTGAAGAATCAGCCCCAGCATTTT.

Comment on this clone: The junction and the germline gene differ at one end; a read error may be behind it. V and J are TRBV6-2 or TRBV6-3 and TRBJ2-3; 14 bases map to TRBD2. CDR1 MNHEY and CDR2 SVGEGT come from the germline V gene. The CDR3 runs 13 residues. CDR3 sequence: CASSQFRTSGGSF. CDR3 nucleotide sequence: TGTGCCAGCAGTCAATTCCGGACTAGCGGGGGGAGTTTT.

As to this clone: The same CDR3 also results from other DNA sequences found in this sample. The CDR3 spells CASSQEGVGGYTF. The DNA for the CDR3 is TGCGCCAGCAGCCAAGAAGGGGTGGGAGGCTACACCTTC. The rearrangement joins TRBV4-1 to TRBJ1-2; D is perhaps TRBD1 (5 bases). The CDR3 length is 13 residues. From germline, CDR1 is MGHRA and CDR2 YSYEKL. Between the trimmed V and J ends, which lost 0 bases and 8 bases, there was a span of 10 bases.

The chain joins TRBV7-6 to TRBJ1-2, with D unresolved. Trimming cost V 6 bases and J 8 bases, with 19 bases left between them. This CDR3 spans 14 amino acids. Germline assignment: CDR1 SGHVS and CDR2 FNYEAQ. DNA of the CDR3: TGTGCCAGCAGGACGGGAACGGCCGGTGGGGGCTACACCTTC. It yields the protein CASRTGTAGGGYTF.

The chain has TRBV4-2 and TRBJ2-3; 8 bases map to TRBD2. Trimming cost V 1 base and J 5 bases; bases outside gene matches: 5. Germline CDR1 LGHNA, CDR2 YNFKEQ. The CDR3 covers 15 residues. The CDR3 here is CASSQGDGRVDTQYF. CDR3 coding DNA: TGTGCCAGCAGCCAAGGAGACGGGAGGGTAGATACGCAGTATTTT.

The gene calls are TRBV7-9 and TRBJ2-2; 7 nucleotides match TRBD1. Germline CDR1 is SEHNR and CDR2 is FQNEAQ (reference sequence). The CDR3 is 19 residues long. V was clipped by 2 bases and J by 0 bases; unmatched bases: 12. The CDR3 DNA reads as TGTGCCAGCAGCTTAACAATGTGGTACGGGACAGCGAACACCGGGGAGCTGTTTTTT. Protein: CASSLTMWYGTANTGELFF.

The rearrangement joins TRBV27 to TRBJ2-7; TRBD1 matches 11 bases. CDR3 length: 14 residues. V lost 4 bases to trimming and J lost 3 bases; unmatched junction nucleotides: 2. Germline CDR1 MNHEY, CDR2 SMNVEV (reference sequence). The CDR3 DNA is TGTGCCAGCAGTTGGGGGACAGGGGGCTACGAGCAGTACTTC. Encoded protein: CASSWGTGGYEQYF.

V gene TRBV28 combines with J gene TRBJ2-7; 7 nucleotides agree with TRBD1. The CDR3 extends over 14 amino acids. V shed 5 bases and J 3 bases; nucleotides not matched to a gene: 7. Germline V gene lookup returns CDR1 MDHEN and CDR2 SYDVKM. CDR3 protein: CASSPPGQNYEQYF. The CDR3 DNA sequence: TGTGCCAGCAGTCCACCGGGACAGAACTACGAGCAGTACTTC.

The genes are TRBV19 and TRBJ1-6, with 7 bases matching TRBD1. Germline V gene sequence: CDR1 LNHDA, CDR2 SQIVND (reference sequence). CDR3 length: 17 residues. V dropped 3 bases and J dropped 10; count of bases not matched to a gene: 15. For the CDR3, the DNA is TGTGCCAGTAGTATTAGGGCCCCGACAGGGTTGAGGTCACCCCTCCACTTT. Residues: CASSIRAPTGLRSPLHF.

This clone has just one count. The V and J genes are TRBV19 and TRBJ2-2, with no clear D. Germline V CDR1 and CDR2: LNHDA, SQIVND (reference sequence). Trimming stripped 3 bases from V and 2 bases from J, with 10 bases between. The CDR3 has 15 residues. CDR3 region: CASSMVGINTGELFF. In DNA, the CDR3 is TGTGCCAGTAGTATGGTTGGCATAAACACCGGGGAGCTGTTTTTT. The full variable domain, completed using reference TRBV19 and TRBJ2-2, is DGGITQSPKYLFRKEGQNVTLSCEQNLNHDAMYWYRQDPGQGLRLIYYSQIVNDFQKGDIAEGYSVSREKKESFPLTVTSAQKNPTAFYLCASSMVGINTGELFFGEGSRLTVL.

Worth noting for this clone: The same CDR3 is also encoded by other DNA sequences in this sample. CDR3 nucleotide sequence: TGTGCCAGCAGCGAGACTCCCTCCTACGAGCAGTACTTC. This translates into CASSETPSYEQYF. The chain carries TRBV11-3 and TRBJ2-7; D gene ambiguous. CDR3 length: 13 residues. Germline lookup yields CDR1 SGHNT and CDR2 YENEEA. Between the trimmed V and J ends, which lost 5 bases and 0 bases, there was a span of 8 bases.

The chain combines TRBV15 with TRBJ1-6; D unclear. The CDR3 loop spans 11 amino acids. Germline CDR1 LNHNV, CDR2 YYDKDF (reference sequence). The V end lost 6 bases, the J end lost 8 bases, and 5 bases lay between the germline ends. The CDR3 bases are TGTGCCACCAGGCAGGATTCACCCCTCCACTTT. It encodes CATRQDSPLHF.